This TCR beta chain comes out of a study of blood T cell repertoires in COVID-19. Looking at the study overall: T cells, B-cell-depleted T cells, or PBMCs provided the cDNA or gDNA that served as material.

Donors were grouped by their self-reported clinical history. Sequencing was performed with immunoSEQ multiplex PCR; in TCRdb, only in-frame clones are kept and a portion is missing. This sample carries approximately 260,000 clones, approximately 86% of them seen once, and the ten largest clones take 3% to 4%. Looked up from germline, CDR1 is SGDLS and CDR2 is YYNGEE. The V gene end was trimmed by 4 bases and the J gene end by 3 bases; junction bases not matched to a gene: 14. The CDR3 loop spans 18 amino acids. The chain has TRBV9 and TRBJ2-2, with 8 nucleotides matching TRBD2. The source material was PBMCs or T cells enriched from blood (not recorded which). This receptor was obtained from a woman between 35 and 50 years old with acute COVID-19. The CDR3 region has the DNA TGTGCCAGCAGCTCGCCGACGGGAACGGGGGGGTACACCGGGGAGCTGTTTTTT. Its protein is CASSSPTGTGGYTGELFF.